This TCR beta chain was recovered during a study of blood T cell repertoires in COVID-19. Study information: From T cells, B-cell-depleted T cells, or PBMCs came the material, which was cDNA or gDNA.

This study enrolled people aged about 18 to 100 from roughly 24 US geographic areas. In the 2 weeks before study entry, exposed participants met a COVID-19 case, which was PCR-confirmed or clinician-diagnosed. This clone has a handful of counts. The CDR3 has 16 amino acids. The V gene lost 0 bases and the J gene lost 0 bases, with 8 bases spanning the gap. The germline CDR1 and CDR2 sequences are MGHRA and YSYEKL. Original processing notes: Estimates of nucleated cell counts were drawn from the amplification of reference gene primers. Generated by immunoSEQ multiplex PCR, the TCRdb table keeps only in-frame clones and is missing some. V, J and clone size were drawn from that table, and D and trimming were deduced from the DNA. The data contain 150,000 to 200,000 clones, around four fifths of them singletons.

The sample comprised PBMCs or T cells enriched from blood (not recorded which). The source is a man between 65 and 79 years old who had been exposed to COVID-19. This chain connects TRBV4-1 to TRBJ1-4; D unresolved. The CDR3 nucleotides are TGCGCCAGCAGCCAAGATCTCGGAGCAACTAATGAAAAACTGTTTTTT. It encodes CASSQDLGATNEKLFF.